A single sample gave rise to the 27 T cell receptor beta chains below, sequenced in a study of T cell responses to AZD1222 COVID-19 vaccine. TCRdb's copy holds only in-frame clones and misses some; the assay was immunoSEQ multiplex PCR. The table shows about 130,000 clones, with roughly 93% occurring only once. Specimen: peripheral blood, collected 28 days after the second AZD1222 dose. The receptors shown here come from an adult who received the AZD1222 COVID-19 vaccine.

This chain connects TRBV7-8 to TRBJ1-1; TRBD1 matches 8 bases. Germline lookup yields CDR1 SGHVS and CDR2 FQNEAQ. This CDR3 is 15 amino acids long. J gave up 5 bases and V 5 bases, and 10 bases lay outside the gene matches. CDR3 in DNA: TGTGCCAGCAGCCCGCGGACAGGGTGGAAGACTGAAGCTTTCTTT. As protein: CASSPRTGWKTEAFF.

CDR3 in DNA: TGTGCCAGCAGCTTCGAACAGGCTTCCTCTGGAAACACCATATATTTT. Translating it yields CASSFEQASSGNTIYF. The chain employs TRBV9 and TRBJ1-3; D may be TRBD1 (5 bases). CDR1 and CDR2 from the germline V gene are SGDLS and YYNGEE. The CDR3 extends over 16 amino acids. Trimming pared 4 bases from V and 0 bases from J, leaving 14 bases between.

V and J are TRBV5-8 and TRBJ1-6; D remains unclear. Looked up from germline, CDR1 is SGHTS and CDR2 is YDEGEE. CDR3 length: 16 residues. Trimming cost V 4 bases and J 0 bases, with 11 bases left between them. CDR3 protein: CASSLKQSSYNSPLHF. CDR3 nucleotides: TGTGCCAGCAGCCTCAAACAGAGCTCCTATAATTCACCCCTCCACTTT.

V and J are TRBV6-5 and TRBJ2-3; 11 nucleotides align to TRBD1. The CDR3 is 14 amino acids. V trimming: 7 bases; J trimming: 1 base; junction bases outside the gene matches: 1. The germline CDR1 and CDR2 sequences are MNHEY and SVGAGI. In DNA form, the CDR3 reads TGTGCCAGCACGGACAGGGGGCGCACAGATACGCAGTATTTT. Protein: CASTDRGRTDTQYF.

In this sample, this clone turned up many times. V and J are TRBV3-1 (or the pseudogene TRBV3-2) and TRBJ2-1, with 12 bases identical to TRBD2. Germline-derived CDR1 and CDR2 are LGHDT and YNNKEL (reference sequence). This CDR3 region has 18 residues. The V and J ends lost 0 bases and 4 bases, in that order; junction bases with no gene match: 7. In nucleotides, the CDR3 is TGTGCCAGCAGCCAAGACTCCCGGACTAGCGGGAAGTACAATGAGCAGTTCTTC. The encoded protein is CASSQDSRTSGKYNEQFF.

The rearrangement links TRBV7-8 to TRBJ1-6; D is undetermined. Per germline, CDR1 SGHVS and CDR2 FQNEAQ. Trimming cost V 3 bases and J 5 bases, with 11 bases left between them. The CDR3 totals 15 residues. The CDR3 nucleotides are TGTGCCAGCAGCTTCTCGGCAGGAAATAATTCACCCCTCCACTTT. This translates into CASSFSAGNNSPLHF.

V and J are TRBV6-5 and TRBJ1-6; 7 bases line up with TRBD1. The CDR3 is made up of 14 amino acids. Per the germline V gene, CDR1 is MNHEY and CDR2 is SVGAGI. Trimming took 6 bases from V and 6 from J; bases not matched to a gene: 5. The CDR3 region is CASSRQGGNSPLHF. The DNA for the CDR3 is TGTGCCAGCAGCAGACAGGGTGGTAATTCACCCCTCCACTTT.

V gene TRBV11-2 combines with J gene TRBJ2-5; D is perhaps TRBD1 (6 bases). Germline CDR1 is SGHAT and CDR2 is FQNNGV. This CDR3 is built from 13 residues. V was pared by 4 bases and J by 4 bases, with 10 bases between. This chain's CDR3 is CASSSTGSETQYF. CDR3 bases: TGTGCCAGCAGCTCTACAGGGTCAGAGACCCAGTACTTC.

This chain uses TRBV5-4 with TRBJ1-1; maybe TRBD1 (6 bases). Trimming removed 6 bases from V and 4 bases from J, with 19 bases in between. This CDR3 has 15 residues. CDR1 is SGHNT, CDR2 YYREEE, per germline (reference sequence). In DNA form, the CDR3 reads TGTGCCAGCACCCATGATCGGGGGGCCGGCACTGAAGCTTTCTTT. Translation: CASTHDRGAGTEAFF. The full variable domain, with the rest looked up from reference TRBV5-4 and TRBJ1-1, is ETGVTQSPTHLIKTRGQQVTLRCSSQSGHNTVSWYQQALGQGPQFIFQYYREEENGRGNFPPRFSGLQFPNYSSELNVNALELDDSALYLCASTHDRGAGTEAFFGQGTRLTVV.

The chain combines TRBV5-4 with TRBJ1-2; 7 bases are a match to TRBD1. In germline, CDR1 is SGHNT, CDR2 YYREEE (reference sequence). Unmatched junction bases numbered 16, after V lost 6 bases and J lost 5 bases. This CDR3 is 16 amino acids long. The CDR3 bases are TGTGCCAGCATCCCTAAGGGAGGGGGCGTGGATTATGGCTACACCTTC. Its protein product is CASIPKGGGVDYGYTF. The full variable domain, its missing parts supplied by reference TRBV5-4 and TRBJ1-2, is ETGVTQSPTHLIKTRGQQVTLRCSSQSGHNTVSWYQQALGQGPQFIFQYYREEENGRGNFPPRFSGLQFPNYSSELNVNALELDDSALYLCASIPKGGGVDYGYTFGSGTRLTVV.

This sequence joins TRBV29-1 and TRBJ2-1; 10 bases agree with TRBD2. The germline V gene has CDR1 SQVTM and CDR2 ANQGSEA. CDR3 length: 14 amino acids. J lost 6 bases, V lost 2 bases, and 4 bases had no gene match. DNA for the CDR3: TGCAGCGTTGAACGACTAGCGGGCACCAATGAGCAGTTCTTC. The encoded protein is CSVERLAGTNEQFF.

The chain links TRBV9 to TRBJ1-5; D is undetermined. Germline V CDR1 and CDR2: SGDLS, YYNGEE. V lost 0 bases and J lost 5, with 12 bases in between. The CDR3 loop spans 15 amino acids. Here the CDR3 DNA reads TGTGCCAGCAGCGTAGAGGCAGGATTGGATCAGCCCCAGCATTTT. Amino acids: CASSVEAGLDQPQHF.

The genes are TRBV19 and TRBJ1-1; D is ambiguous. Germline V gene lookup returns CDR1 LNHDA and CDR2 SQIVND (reference sequence). Deletions cut 8 bases from V and 1 base from J, with 14 bases between. This CDR3 spans 14 amino acids. The chain's CDR3 is CASLTPGGNTEAFF. The CDR3 nucleotides read TGTGCCAGTCTTACTCCGGGAGGGAACACTGAAGCTTTCTTT. Filled out from reference TRBV19 and TRBJ1-1, the complete variable domain reads DGGITQSPKYLFRKEGQNVTLSCEQNLNHDAMYWYRQDPGQGLRLIYYSQIVNDFQKGDIAEGYSVSREKKESFPLTVTSAQKNPTAFYLCASLTPGGNTEAFFGQGTRLTVV.

This sequence joins TRBV28 and TRBJ1-2; D remains unclear. Looked up from germline, CDR1 is MDHEN and CDR2 is SYDVKM. The CDR3 loop spans 11 amino acids. Trimming pared 6 bases from V and 6 bases from J, leaving 8 bases between. The CDR3 sequence: CASRNRDGYTF. In DNA form, the CDR3 reads TGTGCCAGCAGAAACAGAGATGGCTACACCTTC.

The chain employs TRBV9 and TRBJ2-2, with D possibly being TRBD2 (5 bases). This CDR3 is 15 amino acids long. Germline CDR1 reads SGDLS; CDR2 reads YYNGEE. Trimming shortened V by 5 bases and J by 0 bases, and 11 bases separated the two germline ends. DNA for the CDR3: TGTGCCAGCAGTTGGGAGCCAACGAACACCGGGGAGCTGTTTTTT. Protein: CASSWEPTNTGELFF.

The V and J genes are TRBV5-6 and TRBJ2-2; 7 nucleotides agree with TRBD2. CDR1 and CDR2 from the germline V gene are SGHDT and YYEEEE. V was clipped by 3 bases and J by 0 bases; unmatched bases: 5. CDR3 length: 16 amino acids. The CDR3 nucleotides are TGTGCCAGCAGCTCGGGAGGACGAGCGAACACCGGGGAGCTGTTTTTT. Amino acid sequence: CASSSGGRANTGELFF.

The chain uses TRBV14 and TRBJ1-1; D remains ambiguous. V lost 0 bases, J lost 5 bases, and 13 bases lay in between. The CDR3 totals 15 residues. CDR1 and CDR2 (germline): SGHDN, FVKESK. The CDR3 DNA sequence: TGTGCCAGCAGCCAAGAGCAGGTAGGGCGAACTGAAGCTTTCTTT. This translates into CASSQEQVGRTEAFF.

The chain is built from TRBV27 and TRBJ2-2, with TRBD1 matching over 8 bases. CDR1 is MNHEY and CDR2 is SMNVEV in the germline V gene (reference sequence). Trimming at V came to 8 bases and at J to 3 bases, leaving 17 bases not matched to a gene. CDR3 size: 18 residues. The CDR3 nucleotides read TGTGCCAGCCGTCTCACCCCGACAGGGGTAGCGTACACCGGGGAGCTGTTTTTT. Protein product: CASRLTPTGVAYTGELFF.

The rearrangement uses TRBV4-1 and TRBJ2-1; D may be TRBD2 (6 bases). This CDR3 comprises 16 residues. Between the trimmed V and J ends, which lost 1 base and 3 bases, there was a span of 13 bases. CDR1 and CDR2 (germline): MGHRA, YSYEKL. The CDR3, as DNA: TGCGCCAGCAGCCAAGGGGAGCGGGCATACTACAATGAGCAGTTCTTC. It specifies CASSQGERAYYNEQFF.

This clone was found once. This chain links TRBV18 with TRBJ1-6; D remains unclear. The CDR3 is 15 residues long. V was trimmed by 2 bases and J by 4 bases, leaving 9 bases between them. CDR1 and CDR2 from the germline V gene are KGHSH and LQKENI. In nucleotides, the CDR3 is TGTGCCAGCTCACCATCGAGGGAATATAATTCACCCCTCCACTTT. The encoded protein is CASSPSREYNSPLHF.

The chain combines TRBV6-5 with TRBJ2-5, with D perhaps assigned TRBD1 or TRBD2 (6 bases each). The V gene lost 2 bases and the J gene lost 5 bases, with 15 bases spanning the gap. The CDR3 spans 15 residues. Looked up from germline, CDR1 is MNHEY and CDR2 is SVGAGI. CDR3 DNA sequence: TGTGCCAGCAGTTACGTTCCGGGGGCGGGTGAGACCCAGTACTTC. It is translated as CASSYVPGAGETQYF.

This chain connects TRBV5-1 to TRBJ2-7; TRBD2 aligns across 8 bases. Germline trimming cut 5 bases from V and 1 base from J; bases unmatched to any gene: 5. This CDR3 spans 14 amino acids. In germline, CDR1 is SGHRS, CDR2 YFSETQ. The CDR3 DNA reads TGCGCCAGCAGTGCCAGCGGGAGTTCCTACGAGCAGTACTTC. This codes for CASSASGSSYEQYF.

The chain combines TRBV6-5 with TRBJ2-1; D not resolved. Germline V gene lookup returns CDR1 MNHEY and CDR2 SVGAGI. The CDR3 is made up of 11 amino acids. V was shortened by 8 bases and J by 3 bases, with 5 bases between the two germline ends. CDR3 loop: CASWGYNEQFF. The CDR3 DNA reads as TGTGCCAGCTGGGGCTACAATGAGCAGTTCTTC.

The chain joins TRBV5-4 to TRBJ1-2; D is uncertain. CDR1 and CDR2 from the germline V gene are SGHNT and YYREEE (reference sequence). Trimming took off 2 bases at V and 0 bases at J, with 5 bases between the two ends. The CDR3 spans 13 residues. CDR3 DNA sequence: TGTGCCAGCAGCTTAGTAGCTAACTATGGCTACACCTTC. Encoded protein: CASSLVANYGYTF.

The genes are TRBV5-1 and TRBJ1-1, with TRBD1 matching 7 bases. This CDR3 spans 14 amino acids. The germline V gene has CDR1 SGHRS and CDR2 YFSETQ. Trimming took 4 bases from V and 2 from J; bases not matched to a gene: 5. Here the CDR3 DNA reads TGCGCCAGCAGCCTCCACAGGGGCAACACTGAAGCTTTCTTT. Amino acids: CASSLHRGNTEAFF.

This clone was counted a single time. The chain combines TRBV9 with TRBJ2-7; D possibly corresponds to TRBD2 (5 bases). Trimming stripped 0 bases from V and 6 bases from J, with 7 bases between. This CDR3 has 12 residues. CDR1 SGDLS and CDR2 YYNGEE come from the germline V gene. The CDR3 DNA is TGTGCCAGCAGCGTAGCCGAGGGCGAGCAGTACTTC. Translating gives CASSVAEGEQYF. Together with reference TRBV9 and TRBJ2-7, the CDR3 gives the full variable domain: DSGVTQTPKHLITATGQRVTLRCSPRSGDLSVYWYQQSLDQGLQFLIQYYNGEERAKGNILERFSAQQFPDLHSELNLSSLELGDSALYFCASSVAEGEQYFGPGTRLTVT.

The chain combines TRBV18 with TRBJ2-3; TRBD1 aligns across 9 bases. V shed 4 bases and J 2 bases; nucleotides not matched to a gene: 4. The CDR3 contains 15 residues. Germline V gene data show CDR1 as KGHSH and CDR2 as LQKENI. The DNA for the CDR3 is TGTGCCAGCTCACAAAGGACAGGGGACACAGATACGCAGTATTTT. Translating gives CASSQRTGDTDTQYF.